These 15 T cell receptor beta chains originate from one sample sequenced in a study of T cell responses to AZD1222 COVID-19 vaccine. The repertoire was sequenced with immunoSEQ multiplex PCR; TCRdb's copy has only in-frame clones and lacks some. The table lists approximately 110,000 clones, around 87% of them singletons, with roughly 1.2% in the top ten. The material was peripheral blood, obtained on day 0 of AZD1222 vaccination. These receptors were taken from an adult in good health.

This clone was seen once. CDR3 sequence reads: CASSLGTGYSPLHF. CDR3 nucleotides: TGTGCCAGCAGCTTGGGGACAGGGTATTCACCCCTCCACTTT. The chain combines TRBV5-8 with TRBJ1-6, with 8 bases matching TRBD1. J was trimmed by 8 bases and V by 0 bases; bases with no gene match: 1. Germline assignment: CDR1 SGHTS and CDR2 YDEGEE. The CDR3 runs 14 residues.

The chain couples TRBV19 to TRBJ1-5; D call uncertain. V lost 3 bases, J lost 0 bases, and 12 bases lay in between. CDR1 is LNHDA and CDR2 is SQIVND in the germline V gene (reference sequence). This CDR3 contains 16 residues. The CDR3 DNA reads TGTGCCAGTAGTATCCCATTCAGCTATAGCAATCAGCCCCAGCATTTT. Translating gives CASSIPFSYSNQPQHF.

The J gene is TRBJ1-1, the V gene TRBV3-1 (or the pseudogene TRBV3-2); possibly TRBD1 for D (5 bases). V lost 0 bases and J 10 bases, leaving 12 bases between the germline ends. This CDR3 has 13 amino acids. Per germline, CDR1 LGHDT and CDR2 YNNKEL (reference sequence). Here the CDR3 DNA reads TGTGCCAGCAGCCAAGATCCAGGGACGGGAGCTTTCTTT. It yields the protein CASSQDPGTGAFF.

The chain uses TRBV7-2 and TRBJ2-3; D gene ambiguous. The germline V gene has CDR1 SGHTA and CDR2 FQGNSA. Trimming took 3 bases from V and 5 from J, leaving 3 bases between them. This CDR3 comprises 11 residues. For the CDR3, the DNA is TGTGCCAGCAGCTTGAAAGATACGCAGTATTTT. Translating it yields CASSLKDTQYF.

The V call is TRBV5-8, the J call TRBJ2-1, with 8 bases lining up with TRBD2. V lost 4 bases, J lost 6 bases, and 12 bases stayed unmatched. CDR1 SGHTS and CDR2 YDEGEE come from the germline V gene. The CDR3 loop spans 16 amino acids. CDR3 sequence: CASSLTRTSIPNEQFF. The CDR3 bases are TGTGCCAGCAGCCTGACGAGGACTAGCATACCCAATGAGCAGTTCTTC.

This chain connects TRBV18 to TRBJ2-7; D remains unclear. The CDR3 has 15 amino acids. From germline, CDR1 is KGHSH and CDR2 LQKENI. V dropped 0 bases and J dropped 3 bases, with 12 bases sitting between them. The CDR3 reads CASSPPASRGYEQYF. As DNA, the CDR3 is TGTGCCAGCTCACCACCGGCAAGCCGAGGCTACGAGCAGTACTTC. The full variable domain, its missing parts supplied by reference TRBV18 and TRBJ2-7, is NAGVMQNPRHLVRRRGQEARLRCSPMKGHSHVYWYRQLPEEGLKFMVYLQKENIIDESGMPKERFSAEFPKEGPSILRIQQVVRGDSAAYFCASSPPASRGYEQYFGPGTRLTVT.

This chain links TRBV30 with TRBJ1-2; D gene unclear. The CDR3 covers 13 residues. Trimming took 2 bases from V and 2 from J, leaving 9 bases between them. Per the germline V gene, CDR1 is GTSNPN and CDR2 is SVGIG (reference sequence). The CDR3 protein is CAWSIGRNYGYTF. In DNA form, the CDR3 reads TGTGCCTGGAGTATAGGGAGGAACTATGGCTACACCTTC.

V usage is TRBV6-5 and J usage is TRBJ2-7; either TRBD1 or TRBD2 may supply D (5 bases each). V was pared by 6 bases and J by 2 bases, with 11 bases between. This CDR3 has 13 residues. Germline-derived CDR1 and CDR2 are MNHEY and SVGAGI. The CDR3 DNA reads as TGTGCCAGCAGCCTCGGGACGGCCTACGAGCAGTACTTC. Translated, it gives CASSLGTAYEQYF.

The chain joins TRBV19 to TRBJ1-2; D ambiguous. This CDR3 comprises 15 residues. Trimming left V 6 bases short and J 0 bases short, with 14 bases between. In germline, CDR1 is LNHDA, CDR2 SQIVND (reference sequence). Here the CDR3 reads CASSLRREANYGYTF. The CDR3 DNA reads TGTGCCAGTAGCCTCAGGAGGGAGGCTAACTATGGCTACACCTTC.

This clone was found a few times. The junction differs from germline at one of its ends, possibly a read error. The chain links TRBV5-1 to TRBJ1-2; 7 bases are a match to TRBD1. CDR1 and CDR2 from the germline V gene are SGHRS and YFSETQ. The CDR3 contains 13 residues. The CDR3 here is CASSFTTDRAIAF. The CDR3 DNA reads TGCGCCAGCAGCTTCACCACAGACAGGGCAATCGCCTTC.

The J gene is TRBJ2-7, the V gene TRBV10-2; D is uncertain. Germline-derived CDR1 and CDR2 are WSHSY and SAAADI. The CDR3 sequence is 10 residues long. Trimming took off 7 bases at V and 7 bases at J, with 8 bases between the two ends. CDR3 sequence: CASKDQEQYF. DNA of the CDR3: TGCGCCAGCAAAGACCAGGAGCAGTACTTC.

The genes are TRBV6-1 and TRBJ2-1; D is possibly TRBD1 or TRBD2 (5 bases each). CDR3 size: 14 residues. V was pared by 1 base and J by 8 bases, with 12 bases between. The V gene's germline CDR1 is MNHNS and CDR2 SASEGT. The CDR3, as DNA: TGTGCCAGCAGTGAAGTTGGGACGCCGGATGAGCAGTTCTTC. It is translated as CASSEVGTPDEQFF.

J is TRBJ1-1 and V is TRBV5-1; 7 bases fit TRBD1. Germline V gene lookup returns CDR1 SGHRS and CDR2 YFSETQ. V trimming: 4 bases; J trimming: 6 bases; junction bases outside the gene matches: 6. This CDR3 is 13 amino acids long. CDR3 DNA: TGCGCCAGCAGCATATATGGACAGGCTGAAGCTTTCTTT. Translating it yields CASSIYGQAEAFF.

The V gene is TRBV9, the J gene TRBJ1-2, with TRBD1 as a possible D gene (5 bases). This CDR3 has 15 residues. The V gene's germline CDR1 is SGDLS and CDR2 YYNGEE. Trimming shortened V by 0 bases and J by 4 bases, and 13 bases separated the two germline ends. CDR3 sequence (DNA): TGTGCCAGCAGCGTAGCCGACAGTAATTCCTATGGCTACACCTTC. This sequence encodes CASSVADSNSYGYTF. The full variable domain, rest sourced from reference TRBV9 and TRBJ1-2, is DSGVTQTPKHLITATGQRVTLRCSPRSGDLSVYWYQQSLDQGLQFLIQYYNGEERAKGNILERFSAQQFPDLHSELNLSSLELGDSALYFCASSVADSNSYGYTFGSGTRLTVV.

This chain joins TRBV24-1 and TRBJ1-2; D not resolved. This CDR3 is 14 amino acids long. CDR1 KGHDR and CDR2 SFDVKD come from the germline V gene. The ends were cut back, 8 bases at V and 1 base at J, with 13 bases in the middle. For the CDR3, the DNA is TGTGCCACCAAGGACGGACCACTTAACTATGGCTACACCTTC. Protein sequence: CATKDGPLNYGYTF.